Given below is one T cell receptor beta chain in context. Its antigen is unidentified. One end of the junction varies from germline; a read error may be responsible. Germline CDR1 is SSHAT and CDR2 is FNYEAQ (reference sequence). This CDR3 spans 17 amino acids. Assay used: immunoSEQ multiplex PCR; TCRdb lists only in-frame clones, some missing. Seen here are over 100,000 clones, just under 95% observed once, and the top ten hold around 0.85%. These donors were members of the 120-subject validation cohort, a group separate from the approximately 700-subject first cohort. The data were taken from a study of cytomegalovirus exposure and HLA in healthy donors. Study context: It was reported in a later analysis that the same platform had been used for the roughly 110 validation repertoires as for the roughly 710 first-cohort repertoires. Points from the study as a whole: Some TCR beta chains (more than 150 of them) were listed as cytomegalovirus-associated.

This TCR was sampled from a woman in her late teens or twenties in good health and CMV-seronegative. The rearrangement links TRBV7-7 to TRBJ2-5; 11 nucleotides match TRBD2. Sequenced input: PBMCs. CDR3 DNA: TGTGCTAGCAGCTCCGAGCGGACTAGCGGGCCCGCTGGGACCCAGTACTTC. This gives the protein CASSSERTSGPAGTQYF.